These T cell receptor beta chains were read from a single sample in a study of T cells in Graves' hyperthyroidism and ophthalmopathy. From the multiplex PCR reads, TCRdb called clonotypes with MiXCR, one entry per CDR3 protein. Of some 460,000 distinct CDR3 sequences listed, approximately 14% are singletons. Sample: blood. Receptors originate from a woman aged 18-35 years with Graves' hyperthyroidism. The CDR3 runs from the conserved cysteine through the conserved F or W. D genes are given only for firm matches. A row's size may be missing; if present it is once, few, many or a size class.

J: TRBJ2-7
size: many
V: TRBV10-3
D: NA
DNA: TGTGCCATCAGTGGGGGGACTGTCTACGAGCAGTACTTC
CDR3: CAISGGTVYEQYF

J: TRBJ2-3
size: many
V: TRBV2
D: TRBD2
DNA: TGTGCCAGCAGTGAAGCGGGAGCGGGGCGAACAGATACGCAGTATTTT
CDR3: CASSEAGAGRTDTQYF

J: TRBJ1-1
size: many
V: TRBV20-1
D: TRBD1
DNA: TGCAGTGCTCGGGACAGGACGAACACTGAAGCTTTCTTT
CDR3: CSARDRTNTEAFF

J: TRBJ1-4
size: NA
V: TRBV7-9
D: TRBD1
DNA: TGTGCCAGCGAAGTAGGGGGCGAGGATGAAAAACTGTTTTTT
CDR3: CASEVGGEDEKLFF

J: TRBJ1-1
size: few
V: TRBV20-1
D: NA
DNA: TGCAGTGCTAGCGAGACAGTTAACACTGAAGCTTTCTTT
CDR3: CSASETVNTEAFF

J: TRBJ2-2
size: few
V: TRBV6-5
D: TRBD2
DNA: TGTGCCAGCAGTTTTAGTCTAGCGGGAGCGGGCACCGGGGAGCTGTTTTTT
CDR3: CASSFSLAGAGTGELFF

J: TRBJ1-2
size: many
V: TRBV10-3
D: TRBD1
DNA: TGTGCCAAGTGGACAGGGGGCGATGGCTACACCTTC
CDR3: CAKWTGGDGYTF

J: TRBJ1-2
size: NA
V: TRBV7-9
D: NA
DNA: TGTGCCAGCAGCACTCCCCTCCGCGGGGAGGGACTGGATGGCTACACCTTC
CDR3: CASSTPLRGEGLDGYTF

J: TRBJ1-2
size: NA
V: TRBV20-1
D: TRBD1
DNA: TGCAGTGCCCTGACAGGGAAGGTTTCATCGGGTGGCTACACCTTC
CDR3: CSALTGKVSSGGYTF

J: TRBJ1-5
size: few
V: TRBV6-1
D: NA
DNA: TGTGCCAGCAGCGAAAGGACAGTCAATCAGCCCCAGCATTTT
CDR3: CASSERTVNQPQHF

J: TRBJ1-6
size: NA
V: TRBV19
D: NA
DNA: TGTGCCAGTAGTATGATAGCGGGGAATTCACCCCTCCACTTT
CDR3: CASSMIAGNSPLHF

J: TRBJ1-4
size: NA
V: TRBV11-1
D: NA
DNA: TGTGCCAGCCACCCGAGACTCACTAATGAAAAACTGTTTTTT
CDR3: CASHPRLTNEKLFF

J: TRBJ2-7
size: few
V: TRBV20-1
D: TRBD2
DNA: TGCAGTGCAACGGGACTAGCGGTCGAGCAGTACTTC
CDR3: CSATGLAVEQYF

J: TRBJ2-2
size: NA
V: TRBV28
D: NA
DNA: TGTGCCAGCAGTTTCTCCGGGGGCAGGCGTTCCGGGGAGCTGTTTTTT
CDR3: CASSFSGGRRSGELFF

J: TRBJ2-7
size: many
V: TRBV12-3/TRBV12-4
D: TRBD1
DNA: TGTGCCAGCAGCCTACTCCGGGACAGGGGCCCCCCTAGCTCCTACGAGCAGTACTTC
CDR3: CASSLLRDRGPPSSYEQYF

J: TRBJ2-7
size: NA
V: TRBV12-3/TRBV12-4
D: NA
DNA: TGTGCCAGCAGTTTATCTCCATGGCTAAAGGCCTCCGAGCAGTACTTC
CDR3: CASSLSPWLKASEQYF

J: TRBJ2-7
size: few
V: TRBV19
D: TRBD2
DNA: TGTGCCAGTAGTACCCTGGCGGGGGGGACCTACGAGCAGTACTTC
CDR3: CASSTLAGGTYEQYF

J: TRBJ1-6
size: many
V: TRBV6-2/TRBV6-3
D: NA
DNA: TGTGCCAGCAGTTCGGGGATCTCACCCCTCCACTTT
CDR3: CASSSGISPLHF

J: TRBJ1-5
size: few
V: TRBV27
D: TRBD1
DNA: TGTGCCAGCAGTCCCTGGGACAGGGGACGACAGCCCCAGCATTTT
CDR3: CASSPWDRGRQPQHF

J: TRBJ2-7
size: NA
V: TRBV3-1
D: TRBD2
DNA: TGTGCCAGCAGCCAGCAGCCGGGACTAGTAAGAGACGAGCAGTACTTC
CDR3: CASSQQPGLVRDEQYF

J: TRBJ2-6
size: few
V: TRBV7-9
D: NA
DNA: TGTGCCAGCAGCTTAGGGACCCGCTATGCCGGGGGGCCAGGGGCCAACGTCCTGACTTTC
CDR3: CASSLGTRYAGGPGANVLTF

J: TRBJ1-2
size: once
V: TRBV6-2/TRBV6-3
D: NA
DNA: TGTGCCAGCAGTAGGCCCGGAGGGTACACCTTC
CDR3: CASSRPGGYTF

J: TRBJ1-2
size: many
V: TRBV10-2
D: NA
DNA: TGCGCCAGCCGGGGGGGAGCTAACTATGGCTACACCTTC
CDR3: CASRGGANYGYTF

J: TRBJ1-5
size: many
V: TRBV2
D: NA
DNA: TGTGCCAGCAGACCGGACGGAAACAATCAGCCCCAGCATTTT
CDR3: CASRPDGNNQPQHF

J: TRBJ2-4
size: NA
V: TRBV7-2
D: NA
DNA: TGTGCCAGCAGCTTGACTAGTGACAAAAACATTCAGTACTTC
CDR3: CASSLTSDKNIQYF

J: TRBJ2-3
size: NA
V: TRBV19
D: NA
DNA: TGTGCCACTTCCCTGGGCGGGTGGACAGATACGCAGTATTTT
CDR3: CATSLGGWTDTQYF

J: TRBJ2-7
size: few
V: TRBV14
D: TRBD2
DNA: TGTGCCAGCAGCCAAGTTGCGGGAGCGTCCGAGCAGTACTTC
CDR3: CASSQVAGASEQYF

J: TRBJ2-1
size: NA
V: TRBV7-2
D: TRBD2
DNA: TGTGCCAGATCGGGACTAGCGGGAGGTACCGAGTACAATGAGCAGTTCTTC
CDR3: CARSGLAGGTEYNEQFF

J: TRBJ1-6
size: few
V: TRBV4-1
D: NA
DNA: TGCGCCAGCAGCCAAGATGAGAGCTCCTATAATTCACCCCTCCACTTT
CDR3: CASSQDESSYNSPLHF

J: TRBJ2-5
size: many
V: TRBV11-2
D: NA
DNA: TGTGCCAGCAGCCAAGAGGATGAGACCCAGTACTTC
CDR3: CASSQEDETQYF

J: TRBJ1-1
size: many
V: TRBV7-6
D: TRBD1
DNA: TGTGCCAGCAGCCAGGGGGCCACTGAAGCTTTCTTT
CDR3: CASSQGATEAFF

J: TRBJ2-7
size: many
V: TRBV6-1
D: TRBD2
DNA: TGTGCCAGCAGTCCCGGACTAGCGGGCATTCTCGAGCAGTACTTC
CDR3: CASSPGLAGILEQYF

J: TRBJ1-2
size: few
V: TRBV5-8
D: NA
DNA: TGTGCCAGCAGCTTGGCAGGACAAAGTGGCTACACCTTC
CDR3: CASSLAGQSGYTF

J: TRBJ2-6
size: many
V: TRBV7-6
D: NA
DNA: TGTGCCAGCATTTTCGGTCGGACAAAAGGCTCTGGGGCCAACGTCCTGACTTTC
CDR3: CASIFGRTKGSGANVLTF

J: TRBJ1-6
size: NA
V: TRBV20-1
D: NA
DNA: TGCAGTGCTAGATTAGGAACACCCCTCCACTTT
CDR3: CSARLGTPLHF

J: TRBJ1-4
size: few
V: TRBV28
D: NA
DNA: TGTGCCCCCCGGGACTCCCAACCACTTTGGACAACTAATGAAAAACTGTTTTTT
CDR3: CAPRDSQPLWTTNEKLFF

J: TRBJ2-7
size: NA
V: TRBV10-3
D: TRBD2
DNA: TGTGCCATCAGTGAAAGGGGGACTAGCGGGATGAACGAGCAGTACTTC
CDR3: CAISERGTSGMNEQYF

J: TRBJ2-1
size: few
V: TRBV20-1
D: TRBD2
DNA: TGCAGTGCTTCAAAAGTAGCGGGAGCGAATGAGCAGTTCTTC
CDR3: CSASKVAGANEQFF

J: TRBJ2-3
size: NA
V: TRBV20-1
D: TRBD2
DNA: TGCAGTGTTCAAAACCCTCGACTAGCGGGGGGCGCAGATACGCAGTATTTT
CDR3: CSVQNPRLAGGADTQYF

J: TRBJ1-3
size: few
V: TRBV20-1
D: NA
DNA: TGCAGTGCTAGAGCCCAGACGGGGAGCTCTGGAAACACCATATATTTT
CDR3: CSARAQTGSSGNTIYF

J: TRBJ2-5
size: many
V: TRBV7-8
D: NA
DNA: TGTGCCAGCAGCTTAGTAGTATACCAAGAGACCCAGTACTTC
CDR3: CASSLVVYQETQYF

J: TRBJ1-1
size: many
V: TRBV29-1
D: NA
DNA: TGCAGCGTTGAGGAACGACAGGCCATTATGAACACTGAAGCTTTCTTT
CDR3: CSVEERQAIMNTEAFF

J: TRBJ1-6
size: NA
V: TRBV6-1
D: NA
DNA: TGTGCCAGCAATGAGGGGCGAGGATCACCCCTCCACTTT
CDR3: CASNEGRGSPLHF

J: TRBJ2-1
size: many
V: TRBV5-1
D: TRBD2
DNA: TGCGCCAGCTCAGCGGGGGGGGAGGTGATTGAGCAGTTCTTC
CDR3: CASSAGGEVIEQFF

J: TRBJ2-3
size: many
V: TRBV7-9
D: NA
DNA: TGTGCCAGCAGCTTGTGGGACCTAGGCACAGATACGCAGTATTTT
CDR3: CASSLWDLGTDTQYF

J: TRBJ2-7
size: many
V: TRBV7-2
D: TRBD2
DNA: TGTGCCAGCAGCAAAAGCGGGAGGCTCATAGAGTCCTCCGAGCAGTACTTC
CDR3: CASSKSGRLIESSEQYF

J: TRBJ2-3
size: many
V: TRBV20-1
D: NA
DNA: TGCAGTGCTCTCGGGACCTTCACAGATACGCAGTATTTT
CDR3: CSALGTFTDTQYF

J: TRBJ1-1
size: few
V: TRBV2
D: NA
DNA: TGTGCCAGCAGTGGGTACATAACGAACACTGAAACTTTCTTT
CDR3: CASSGYITNTETFF

J: TRBJ2-2
size: NA
V: TRBV3-1
D: NA
DNA: TGTGCCAGCAGCCAGGCGGACTTGTATCCCGGGGAGCTGTTTTTT
CDR3: CASSQADLYPGELFF

J: TRBJ2-7
size: few
V: TRBV13
D: NA
DNA: TGTGCCAGCAGTAGACAGGAAAAGGCCTACGAGCAGTACTTC
CDR3: CASSRQEKAYEQYF

J: TRBJ2-3
size: few
V: TRBV4-1
D: TRBD2
DNA: TGCGCCAGCAGCCCACCCGGGTCTAGCGGGGCTACAAGCACAGATACGCAGTATTTT
CDR3: CASSPPGSSGATSTDTQYF

J: TRBJ2-3
size: NA
V: TRBV7-9
D: NA
DNA: TGTGCCAGCAGCTTAGTGCAGGGGTTCACAGATACGCAGTATTTT
CDR3: CASSLVQGFTDTQYF

J: TRBJ2-3
size: many
V: TRBV20-1
D: NA
DNA: TGCAGTAGCGGGCACAGCACAGATACGCAGTATTTT
CDR3: CSSGHSTDTQYF